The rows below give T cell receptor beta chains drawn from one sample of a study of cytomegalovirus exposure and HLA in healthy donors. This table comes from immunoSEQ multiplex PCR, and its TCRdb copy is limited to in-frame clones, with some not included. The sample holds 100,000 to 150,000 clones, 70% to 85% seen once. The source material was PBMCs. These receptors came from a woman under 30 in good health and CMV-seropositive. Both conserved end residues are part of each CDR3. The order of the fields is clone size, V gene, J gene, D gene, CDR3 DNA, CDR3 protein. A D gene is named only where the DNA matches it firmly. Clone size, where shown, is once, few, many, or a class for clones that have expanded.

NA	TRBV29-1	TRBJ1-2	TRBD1	TGCAGCGTTCAGGACAGGGGAAGCTATGGCTACACCTTC	CSVQDRGSYGYTF
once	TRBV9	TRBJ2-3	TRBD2	TGTGCCAGCAGCGTCTTCCCGGGTAGCGGGGGGACTAGCACAGATACGCAGTATTTT	CASSVFPGSGGTSTDTQYF
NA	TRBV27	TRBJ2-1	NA	TGTGCCAGCAGTTCGGGGATAAATGAGCAGTTCTTC	CASSSGINEQFF
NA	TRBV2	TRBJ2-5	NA	TGTGCCAGCAACGGCGGGCAGCCGGGAGAGACCCAGTACTTC	CASNGGQPGETQYF
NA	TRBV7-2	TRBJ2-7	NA	TGTGCCAGCAGCCGCCAGGGGGGTAGTTACGAGCAGTACTTC	CASSRQGGSYEQYF
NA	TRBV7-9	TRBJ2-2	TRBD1	TGTTCCAGCAGCTTAACAGGGGTTGGCACCGGGGAGCTGTTTTTT	CSSSLTGVGTGELFF
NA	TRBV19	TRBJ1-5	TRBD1	TGTGCCAGTAGTATTTTACAGGGGGGAGGGATGCCCCAGCATTTT	CASSILQGGGMPQHF
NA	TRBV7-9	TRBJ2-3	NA	TGTGCCAGCCCACAGGGCCCAGTGAGCACAGATACGCAGTATTTT	CASPQGPVSTDTQYF
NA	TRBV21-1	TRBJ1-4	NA	TGTGCCAGCAGCAAATCCACTACAGGGTATCCTGAAAAACTGTTTTTT	CASSKSTTGYPEKLFF
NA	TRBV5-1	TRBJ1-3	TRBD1	TGCGCCAGCAGCTACAGGGGCGGTTCTGGAAACACCATATATTTT	CASSYRGGSGNTIYF
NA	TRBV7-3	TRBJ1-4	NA	TGTGCCAGCAGCTTACTGGGGGGGGGCGGAAATGAAAAACTGTTTTTT	CASSLLGGGGNEKLFF
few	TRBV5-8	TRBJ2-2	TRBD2	TGTGCCAGCAGCTTATGGAGCGGGGGGGCTGCCGGGGAGCTGTTTTTT	CASSLWSGGAAGELFF
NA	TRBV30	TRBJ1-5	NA	TGTGCCTGGAGCCCCCGGGGGGGAAATCAGCCCCAGCATTTT	CAWSPRGGNQPQHF
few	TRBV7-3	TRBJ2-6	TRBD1	TGTGCCAGCAGCTTAACTGGTGGACAGGGGGGATTAGGCTCTGGGGCCAACGTCCTGACTTTC	CASSLTGGQGGLGSGANVLTF
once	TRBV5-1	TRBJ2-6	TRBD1	TGCGCCAGCGGCCTGGGACAGTCTGGGGCCAACGTCCTGACTTTC	CASGLGQSGANVLTF
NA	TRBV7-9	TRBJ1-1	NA	TGTGCCAGCAGCTTAGCGGAGGGTTCGACTGAAGCTTTCTTT	CASSLAEGSTEAFF
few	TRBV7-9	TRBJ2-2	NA	TGTGCCAGCAGCTCGGTCCGGACAGAGAACACCGGGGAGCTGTTTTTT	CASSSVRTENTGELFF
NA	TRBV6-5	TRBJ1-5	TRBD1	TGTGCCAGCAGCCGGGACAGGGGATACAATCAGCCCCAGCATTTT	CASSRDRGYNQPQHF
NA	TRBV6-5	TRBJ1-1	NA	TGTGCCAGCAGTTTTCCGGGGAGCACTGAAGCTTTCTTT	CASSFPGSTEAFF
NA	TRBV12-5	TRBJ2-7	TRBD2	TGTGCTAGTGGTTTGGTACTCCAGCGGGGGGAGGTCGAGCAGTACTTC	CASGLVLQRGEVEQYF
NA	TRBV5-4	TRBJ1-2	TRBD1	TGTGCCAGCAGCTTGTTTCAGGGGGCGCTTGGCTACACCTTC	CASSLFQGALGYTF
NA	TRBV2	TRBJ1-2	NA	TGTGCCAGTACCCTTGAAGTACGGGATGGCTACACCTTC	CASTLEVRDGYTF
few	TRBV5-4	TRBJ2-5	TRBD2	TGTGCCAGCAGCTGGGGAGGGAAAGAGACCCAGTACTTC	CASSWGGKETQYF
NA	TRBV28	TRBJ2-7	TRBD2	TGTGCCAGCAGTTTCGGGGGGGGCCCTCGCGAGCAGTACTTC	CASSFGGGPREQYF
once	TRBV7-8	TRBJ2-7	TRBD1	TGTGCCAGCAGCCCCAGGGGACAGGGCTCCTACGAGCAGTACTTC	CASSPRGQGSYEQYF
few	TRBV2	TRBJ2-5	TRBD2	TGTGCCAGCAGTGAACAGGGACTAGCGGGGGGAGAGACCCAGTACTTC	CASSEQGLAGGETQYF
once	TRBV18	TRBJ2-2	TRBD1	TGTGCCAGCTCTCCACGGACAGGGAAGAGCACCGGGGAGCTGTTTTTT	CASSPRTGKSTGELFF
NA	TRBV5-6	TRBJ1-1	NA	TGTGCCAGCAGCTTCGGTAGGGGGTACACTGAAGCTTTCTTT	CASSFGRGYTEAFF
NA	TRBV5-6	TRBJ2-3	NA	TGTGCCAGCAGCTCGGAAACAGGGTCCAGTACGCAGTATTTT	CASSSETGSSTQYF
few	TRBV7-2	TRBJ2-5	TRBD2	TGTGCCAGCAGCTTAGTCAGCGGGGGGGCCAGAGAGACCCAGTACTTC	CASSLVSGGARETQYF
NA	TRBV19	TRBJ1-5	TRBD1	TGTGCCAGTAGTATCTCTGAGACAGGGGGCGAGAATCAGCCCCAGCATTTT	CASSISETGGENQPQHF
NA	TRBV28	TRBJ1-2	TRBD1	TGTGCCAGCAGAGGGGGCCATGGCTACACCTTC	CASRGGHGYTF
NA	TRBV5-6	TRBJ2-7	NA	TGTGCCAGCAGCTTGGATCCGGGAATAAGTTACGAGCAGTACTTC	CASSLDPGISYEQYF
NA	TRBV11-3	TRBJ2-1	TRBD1	TGTGCCAGCAGCTTAGAAGGGGGCCATGAGCAGTTCTTC	CASSLEGGHEQFF
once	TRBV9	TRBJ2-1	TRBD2	TGTGCCAGCAGCCAATCCAGGGCGGGGGGGAGCTCCTACAATGAGCAGTTCTTC	CASSQSRAGGSSYNEQFF
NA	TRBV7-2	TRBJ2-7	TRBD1	TGTGCCAGCAGCTTAGGGGACAGGTTATACGAGCAGTACTTC	CASSLGDRLYEQYF
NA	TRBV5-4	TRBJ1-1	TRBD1	TGTGCCAGCAGCTCGCGACAGGGAATCACTGAAGCTTTCTTT	CASSSRQGITEAFF
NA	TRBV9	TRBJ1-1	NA	TGTGCCAGCAGCGTAGACCCCGCCCGGGTTGAAGCTTTCTTT	CASSVDPARVEAFF
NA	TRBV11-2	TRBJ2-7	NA	TGTGCCAGCAGCCCAAATGACAGTAGGTACGAGCAGTACTTC	CASSPNDSRYEQYF
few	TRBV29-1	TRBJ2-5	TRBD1	TGCAGCGTTGAAGATACAGGGGCTACGGAGACCCAGTACTTC	CSVEDTGATETQYF
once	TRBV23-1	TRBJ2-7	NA	TGCGCCAGCAGTCAATCGATGGGGCGCGAGCAGTACTTC	CASSQSMGREQYF
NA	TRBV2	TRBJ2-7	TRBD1	TGTGCCAGCAGTATTCGGGACAGCTACGAGCAGTACTTC	CASSIRDSYEQYF
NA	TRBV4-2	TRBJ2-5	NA	TGTGCCAGCAGCCAAGGCGGGGGCGGAGGGGAGACCCAGTACTTC	CASSQGGGGGETQYF
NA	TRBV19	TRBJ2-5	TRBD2	TGTGCCAGTAGTTCCACTAGCGGGGGGGGACAAGAGACCCAGTACTTC	CASSSTSGGGQETQYF
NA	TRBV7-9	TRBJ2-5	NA	TGTGCCAGCAGCTTAGCCGGCCGCCCGGAGCAGACCCAGTACTTC	CASSLAGRPEQTQYF
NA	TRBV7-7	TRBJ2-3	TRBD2	TGTGCCAGCAGCGCGGGGGGACATACCAGCACAGATACGCAGTATTTT	CASSAGGHTSTDTQYF
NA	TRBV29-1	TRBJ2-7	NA	TGCAGCGTAACCGGGAATAGCTACGAGCAGTACTTC	CSVTGNSYEQYF
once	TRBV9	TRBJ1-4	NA	TGTGCCAGCAGCGCTCCCCTAGAAGTAAAACTGTTTTTT	CASSAPLEVKLFF
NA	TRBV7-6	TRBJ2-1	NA	TGTGCCAGCAGCCCCCAGGACTCCTACAATGAGCAGTTCTTC	CASSPQDSYNEQFF
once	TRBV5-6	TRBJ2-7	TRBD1	TGTGCCAGCAGCTTGGGGGCCGGACAGGCGTACTACGAGCAGTACTTC	CASSLGAGQAYYEQYF
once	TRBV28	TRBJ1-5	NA	TGTGCCAGCAGTATGACGAACCAGGATTCTCAGCCCCAGCATTTT	CASSMTNQDSQPQHF
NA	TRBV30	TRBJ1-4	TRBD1	TGTGCCTGGACCCCTCTTGGGACAGGGGGGGAAAAACTGTTTTTT	CAWTPLGTGGEKLFF
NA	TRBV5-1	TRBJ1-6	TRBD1	TGCGCCAGCAGCGCCGGGACAGGGAACGGAGGTTCACCCCTCCACTTT	CASSAGTGNGGSPLHF
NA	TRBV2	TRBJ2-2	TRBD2	TGTGCCAGCAGTGACCAAGCGGGGGGCACCGGGGAGCTGTTTTTT	CASSDQAGGTGELFF
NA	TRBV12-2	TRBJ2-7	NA	TGTGCAAGTCCCCAACCGCTAGCGGGGCTCTACGAGCAGTACTTC	CASPQPLAGLYEQYF
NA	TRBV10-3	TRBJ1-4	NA	TGTGCCATCAGTGTCTCGGGGGAGGCGCATGAAAAACTGTTTTTT	CAISVSGEAHEKLFF
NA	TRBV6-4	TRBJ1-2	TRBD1	TGTGCCAGCAGAGGGGACAGGGGAGGGGATGGCTACACCTTC	CASRGDRGGDGYTF
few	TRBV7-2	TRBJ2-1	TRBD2	TGTGCCAGCAGCTACGGACTAGCGCTCTACAATGAGCAGTTCTTC	CASSYGLALYNEQFF
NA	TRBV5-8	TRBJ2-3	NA	TGTGCCAGCAGCTTTACAACAGGGAAGGATACGCAGTATTTT	CASSFTTGKDTQYF